This T cell receptor beta chain stems from a study of blood T cell repertoires in COVID-19. Original processing notes: Cell counts per sample came from amplifying reference gene primers. Produced via immunoSEQ multiplex PCR; TCRdb's table is partial and in-frame only. V, J and clone size reflect that table, while D and trimming were determined from the DNA. The sample lists 45,000 to 60,000 clones, roughly 89% occurring once. The sample taken for sequencing was peripheral blood. This receptor was taken from a man aged 70 or older with active COVID-19.

CDR3 in DNA: TGTGCCAGCAGTGAAGCCCGTCGCGGGGGGGCGGCAGATACGCAGTATTTT. Protein product: CASSEARRGGAADTQYF. The chain recombines TRBV2 with TRBJ2-3; 9 bases align to TRBD2. The CDR3 is 17 residues long. From germline, CDR1 is SNHLY and CDR2 FYNNEI. J lost 4 bases, V lost 0 bases, and 8 bases had no gene match.